Listed below are T cell receptor beta chains from one sample, sequenced in a study of CD8 T cells in Susac syndrome. In TCRdb, the immunoSEQ multiplex PCR reads were re-called with MiXCR into one record per CDR3 protein. In the table there are about 240,000 distinct CDR3 sequences, 90% to 97% of which are singletons. What was sequenced was CD4+ T cells from PBMCs. Receptors were obtained from a human donor with Susac syndrome. Both conserved end residues are part of each CDR3. The D gene is left open where the match is weak. Not all rows give a size; the values are once, few, many and, for expanded clones, a class.

>.|TRBJ1-1|TRBV28|.
CASSLLGTGYTEAFF
TGTGCCAGCAGTTTACTAGGGACGGGCTACACTGAAGCTTTCTTT
>.|TRBJ2-3|TRBV2|.
CASNYAGLDTQYF
TGTGCCAGCAACTACGCGGGACTCGACACGCAGTATTTT
>.|TRBJ1-2|TRBV14|.
CASSRWTDYGYTF
TGTGCCAGCAGCCGATGGACAGACTATGGCTACACCTTC
>TRBD2|TRBJ2-7|TRBV28|few
CASSFGGRYEQYF
TGTGCCAGCAGTTTTGGCGGGAGATACGAGCAGTACTTC
>.|TRBJ1-2|TRBV7-2|.
CASSPDRDNQGYTF
TGTGCCAGCAGCCCAGACCGGGACAACCAAGGCTACACCTTC
>.|TRBJ2-5|TRBV14|.
CASSQRSGSRLETQYF
TGTGCCAGCAGCCAAAGATCCGGGAGTCGTCTAGAGACCCAGTACTTC
>.|TRBJ1-1|TRBV30|.
CAWSQGIDTEAFF
TGTGCCTGGAGTCAGGGTATCGACACTGAAGCTTTCTTT
>TRBD1|TRBJ2-5|TRBV29-1|.
CSVVTGVGETQYF
TGCAGCGTTGTAACAGGGGTCGGAGAGACCCAGTACTTC
>.|TRBJ2-3|TRBV21-1|.
CASSKARGLLEDTQYF
TGTGCCAGCAGCAAAGCGCGTGGACTCTTGGAAGATACGCAGTATTTT
>.|TRBJ1-1|TRBV29-1|.
CSVEDYRALNEAFF
TGCAGCGTTGAAGACTACAGGGCCTTGAATGAAGCTTTCTTT
>TRBD1|TRBJ1-4|TRBV29-1|.
CSVAGTGFEKLFF
TGCAGCGTCGCCGGGACAGGCTTTGAAAAACTGTTTTTT
>TRBD1|TRBJ2-7|TRBV12-3/TRBV12-4|once
CASRGPRTGGYEQYF
TGTGCCAGCCGGGGTCCCCGCACAGGGGGCTACGAGCAGTACTTC
>.|TRBJ2-5|TRBV19|.
CASSIDSRPETQYF
TGTGCCAGTAGTATCGACTCACGCCCAGAGACCCAGTACTTC
>.|TRBJ2-5|TRBV2|.
CASRRAQGETQYF
TGTGCCAGCAGGCGGGCGCAGGGGGAGACCCAGTACTTC
>TRBD2|TRBJ2-7|TRBV6-4|.
CASTLCLAGGPCYEQYF
TGTGCCAGCACCCTGTGCCTAGCGGGAGGGCCCTGCTACGAGCAGTACTTC
>.|TRBJ1-2|TRBV29-1|.
CSVIELNYGYTF
TGCAGCGTCATTGAGCTTAACTATGGCTACACCTTC
>.|TRBJ2-3|TRBV20-1|.
CSPSPAEGKDTQYF
TGCAGTCCCTCCCCCGCGGAGGGGAAAGATACGCAGTATTTT
>.|TRBJ2-3|TRBV30|.
CAWRARGGTDTQYF
TGTGCCTGGAGGGCCAGGGGGGGGACAGATACGCAGTATTTT
>.|TRBJ1-1|TRBV29-1|.
CSVEEGGNTEAFF
TGCAGCGTTGAAGAGGGGGGGAACACTGAAGCTTTCTTT
>.|TRBJ1-2|TRBV5-1|.
CASSPGTLNRGYTF
TGCGCCAGCAGCCCCGGGACATTAAATCGCGGCTACACCTTC